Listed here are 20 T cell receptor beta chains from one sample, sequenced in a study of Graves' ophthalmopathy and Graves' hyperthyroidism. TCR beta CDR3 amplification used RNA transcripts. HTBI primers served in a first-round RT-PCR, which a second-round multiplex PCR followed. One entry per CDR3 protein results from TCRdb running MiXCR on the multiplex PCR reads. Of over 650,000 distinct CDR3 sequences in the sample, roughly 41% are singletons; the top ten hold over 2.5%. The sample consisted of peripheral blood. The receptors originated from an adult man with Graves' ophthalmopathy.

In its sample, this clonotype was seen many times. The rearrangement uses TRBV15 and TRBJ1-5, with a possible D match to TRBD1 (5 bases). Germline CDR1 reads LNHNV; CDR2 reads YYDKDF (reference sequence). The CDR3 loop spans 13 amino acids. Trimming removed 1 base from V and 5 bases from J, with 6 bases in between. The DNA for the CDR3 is TGTGCCACCAGCAGAGTCAGGGATCAGCCCCAGCATTTT. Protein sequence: CATSRVRDQPQHF. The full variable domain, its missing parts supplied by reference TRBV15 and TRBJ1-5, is DAMVIQNPRYQVTQFGKPVTLSCSQTLNHNVMYWYQQKSSQAPKLLFHYYDKDFNNEADTPDNFQSRRPNTSFCFLDIRSPGLGDTAMYLCATSRVRDQPQHFGDGTRLSIL.

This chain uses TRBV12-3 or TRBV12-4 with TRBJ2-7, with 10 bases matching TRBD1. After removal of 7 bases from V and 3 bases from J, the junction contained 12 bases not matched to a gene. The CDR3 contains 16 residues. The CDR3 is CASIGRTGTGDYEQYF. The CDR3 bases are TGTGCCAGCATCGGGAGGACTGGGACAGGGGACTACGAGCAGTACTTC.

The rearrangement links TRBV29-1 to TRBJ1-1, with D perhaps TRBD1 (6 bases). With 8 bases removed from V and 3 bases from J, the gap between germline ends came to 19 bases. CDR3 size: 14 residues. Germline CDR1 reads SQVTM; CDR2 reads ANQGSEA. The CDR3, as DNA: TGCAGCAGTGTTCAATCCAGGGGTCACACTGAAGCTTTCTTT. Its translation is CSSVQSRGHTEAFF.

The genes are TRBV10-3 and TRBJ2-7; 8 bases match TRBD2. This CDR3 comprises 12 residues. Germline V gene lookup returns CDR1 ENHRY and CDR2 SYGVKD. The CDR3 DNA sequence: TGTGCTAGTGAGCGGGAGCCCTACGAGCAGTACTTC. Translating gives CASEREPYEQYF.

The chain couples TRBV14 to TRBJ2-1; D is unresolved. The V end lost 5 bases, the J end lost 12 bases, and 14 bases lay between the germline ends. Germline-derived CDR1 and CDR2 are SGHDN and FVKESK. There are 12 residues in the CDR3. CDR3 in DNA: TGTGCCAGCAGCTCAGGTACAATGATGCAGTTCTTC. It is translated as CASSSGTMMQFF.

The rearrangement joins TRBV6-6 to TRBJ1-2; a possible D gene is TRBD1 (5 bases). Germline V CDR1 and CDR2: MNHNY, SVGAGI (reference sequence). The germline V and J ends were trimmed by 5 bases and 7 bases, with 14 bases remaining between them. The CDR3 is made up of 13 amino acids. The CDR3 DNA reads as TGTGCCAGCAGTCGCAGGGAGGGGCTTGGCTACACCTTC. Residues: CASSRREGLGYTF.

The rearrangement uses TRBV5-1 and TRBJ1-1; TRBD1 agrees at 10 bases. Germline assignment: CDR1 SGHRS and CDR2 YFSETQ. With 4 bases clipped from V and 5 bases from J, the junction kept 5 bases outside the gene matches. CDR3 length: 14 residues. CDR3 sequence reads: CASSRQGQGTEAFF. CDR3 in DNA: TGCGCCAGCAGCAGGCAGGGACAGGGGACTGAAGCTTTCTTT.

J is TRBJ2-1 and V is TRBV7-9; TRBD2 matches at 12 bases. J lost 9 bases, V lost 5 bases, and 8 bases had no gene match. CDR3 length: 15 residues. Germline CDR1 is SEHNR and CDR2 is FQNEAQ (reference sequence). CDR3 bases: TGTGCCAGCAGCGTGGGACTAGCGGGTAAGGGTGAGCAGTTCTTC. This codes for CASSVGLAGKGEQFF.

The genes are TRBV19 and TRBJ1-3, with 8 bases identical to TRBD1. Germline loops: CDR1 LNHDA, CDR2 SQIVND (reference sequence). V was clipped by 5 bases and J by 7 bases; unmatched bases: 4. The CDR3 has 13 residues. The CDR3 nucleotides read TGTGCCAGTAGTCAAAGGACAGGGAACACCATATATTTT. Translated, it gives CASSQRTGNTIYF. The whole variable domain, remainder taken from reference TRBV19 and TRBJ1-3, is DGGITQSPKYLFRKEGQNVTLSCEQNLNHDAMYWYRQDPGQGLRLIYYSQIVNDFQKGDIAEGYSVSREKKESFPLTVTSAQKNPTAFYLCASSQRTGNTIYFGEGSWLTVV.

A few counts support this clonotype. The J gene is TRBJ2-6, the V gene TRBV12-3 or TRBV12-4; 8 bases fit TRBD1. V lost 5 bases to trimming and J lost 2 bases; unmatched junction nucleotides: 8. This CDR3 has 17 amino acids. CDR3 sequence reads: CASSPQTGAAGANVLTF. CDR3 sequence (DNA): TGTGCCAGCAGTCCCCAGACAGGGGCGGCTGGGGCCAACGTCCTGACTTTC.

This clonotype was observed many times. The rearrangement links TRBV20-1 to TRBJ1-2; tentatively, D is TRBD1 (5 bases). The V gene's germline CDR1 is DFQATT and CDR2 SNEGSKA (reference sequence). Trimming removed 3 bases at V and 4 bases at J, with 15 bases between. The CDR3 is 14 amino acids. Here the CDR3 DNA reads TGCAGTGCTAGCTTGCCAGGGCTTGCCTATGGCTACACCTTC. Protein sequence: CSASLPGLAYGYTF.

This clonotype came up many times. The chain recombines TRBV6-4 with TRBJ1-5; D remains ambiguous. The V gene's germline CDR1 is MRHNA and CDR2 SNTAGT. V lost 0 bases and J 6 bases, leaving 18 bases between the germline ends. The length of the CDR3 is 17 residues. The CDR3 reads CASSDSNDWSGAQPQHF. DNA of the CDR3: TGTGCCAGCAGTGACTCTAACGACTGGAGCGGTGCTCAGCCCCAGCATTTT.

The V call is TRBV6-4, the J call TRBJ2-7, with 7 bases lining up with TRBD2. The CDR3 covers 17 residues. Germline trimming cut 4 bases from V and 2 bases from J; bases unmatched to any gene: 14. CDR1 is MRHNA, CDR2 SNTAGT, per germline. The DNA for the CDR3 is TGTGCCAGCAGTGCTAGAGATATTACGGGAGGAACCTACGAGCAGTACTTC. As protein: CASSARDITGGTYEQYF.

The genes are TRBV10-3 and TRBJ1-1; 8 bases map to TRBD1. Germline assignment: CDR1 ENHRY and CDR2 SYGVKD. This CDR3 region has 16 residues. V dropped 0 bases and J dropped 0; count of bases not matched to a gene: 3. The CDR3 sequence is CAISESQGAMNTEAFF. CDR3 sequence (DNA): TGTGCCATCAGTGAGTCGCAGGGGGCGATGAACACTGAAGCTTTCTTT.

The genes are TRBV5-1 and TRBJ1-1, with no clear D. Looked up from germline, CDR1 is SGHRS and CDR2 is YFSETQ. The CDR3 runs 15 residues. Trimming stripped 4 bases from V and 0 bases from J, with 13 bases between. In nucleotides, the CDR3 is TGCGCCAGCAGCCAGCCGGGTCGGATGAACACTGAAGCTTTCTTT. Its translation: CASSQPGRMNTEAFF.

The CDR3 sequence is CASSAGQGRTGELFF. CDR3 nucleotides: TGTGCCAGCAGTGCGGGACAGGGAAGGACCGGGGAGCTGTTTTTT. The genes are TRBV12-3 or TRBV12-4 and TRBJ2-2; 9 bases fit TRBD1. The V gene end was trimmed by 5 bases and the J gene end by 5 bases; junction bases not matched to a gene: 6. This CDR3 has 15 residues.

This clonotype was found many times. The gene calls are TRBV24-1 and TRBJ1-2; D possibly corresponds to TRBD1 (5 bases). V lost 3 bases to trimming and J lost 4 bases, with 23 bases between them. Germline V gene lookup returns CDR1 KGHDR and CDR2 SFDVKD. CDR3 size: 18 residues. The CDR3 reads CATSDASGGVLSVYGYTF. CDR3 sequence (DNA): TGTGCCACCAGTGATGCCTCGGGGGGAGTTCTTTCTGTCTATGGCTACACCTTC.

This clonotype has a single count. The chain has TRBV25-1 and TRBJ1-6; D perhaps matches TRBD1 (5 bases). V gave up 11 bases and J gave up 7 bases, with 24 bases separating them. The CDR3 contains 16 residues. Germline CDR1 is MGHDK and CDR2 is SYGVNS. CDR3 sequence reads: CAWTDETRVQNSPLHF. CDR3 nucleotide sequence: TGTGCCTGGACTGACGAGACCAGGGTCCAAAATTCACCCCTCCACTTT.

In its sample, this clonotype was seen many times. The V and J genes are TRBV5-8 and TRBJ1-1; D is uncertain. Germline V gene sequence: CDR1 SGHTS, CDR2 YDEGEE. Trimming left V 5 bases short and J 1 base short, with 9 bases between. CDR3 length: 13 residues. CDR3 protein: CASSYQKNTEAFF. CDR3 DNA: TGTGCCAGCAGTTATCAGAAGAACACTGAAGCTTTCTTT.

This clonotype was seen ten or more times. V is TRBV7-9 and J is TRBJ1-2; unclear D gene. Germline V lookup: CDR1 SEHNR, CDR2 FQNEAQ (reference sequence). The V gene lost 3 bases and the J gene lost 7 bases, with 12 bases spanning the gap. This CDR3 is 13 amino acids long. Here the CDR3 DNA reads TGTGCCAGCAGCTTTTACAGTTCGGTTGGCTACACCTTC. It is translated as CASSFYSSVGYTF.